These T cell receptor beta chains were read from a single sample in a study of blood T cell repertoires in COVID-19. TCRdb's table, derived via immunoSEQ multiplex PCR, lists solely in-frame clones and lacks some. The data contain over 250,000 clones, around nine tenths of them singletons. Source material: peripheral blood. All receptors come from a man aged 35 to 55 who had recovered from COVID-19. CDR3s leave out the opening cysteine and the closing phenylalanine or tryptophan.

TRBJ1-1 TRBV7-8 13 ASSETTGISSEAF
TRBJ2-3 TRBV6-2/TRBV6-3 14 ASSYDRGRFSSTQY
TRBJ2-1 TRBV27 12 ASSPQALNNEQF
TRBJ2-7 TRBV7-6 11 ASSLGAGDEQY
TRBJ1-2 TRBV11-2 10 ASSLDRAGYT
TRBJ2-5 TRBV7-2 13 ASSLAGALGETQY
TRBJ2-7 TRBV10-3 13 AISGGRTGTYEQY
TRBJ2-1 TRBV7-3 12 ASSLGGRVNEQF
TRBJ2-3 TRBV20-1 12 SASPSGSTDTQY
TRBJ1-1 TRBV5-1 10 ASGIRDTEAF
TRBJ2-6 TRBV21-1 14 ASSKAPNSGANVLT
TRBJ2-1 TRBV27 12 ASSLTSGSLIQF
TRBJ2-1 TRBV7-2 12 ASALGLEYNEQF
TRBJ2-7 TRBV6-6 12 ASSYTRLSYEQY
TRBJ1-3 TRBV16 13 ASSQFAGAGNTIY
TRBJ2-3 TRBV7-9 13 ASSFRSGGTDTQY
TRBJ2-7 TRBV10-3 9 AIGSLGEQY
TRBJ1-3 TRBV6-5 8 ASTGNTIY
TRBJ1-4 TRBV10-3 12 AISDRGLGEKLF
TRBJ2-5 TRBV9 12 ASSIAGRLETQY
TRBJ2-3 TRBV19 14 ASSTQLGLAEDTQY
TRBJ1-6 TRBV18 14 ASSPRSQVRNSPLH
TRBJ2-5 TRBV9 12 ASSTGTTQETQY
TRBJ2-1 TRBV7-2 13 ASTPGLAGANEQF
TRBJ1-1 TRBV5-1 13 ASSLGGKMNTEAF
TRBJ1-6 TRBV27 12 ASSVPGQGSPLH
TRBJ2-1 TRBV19 13 ASNQLAGGHNEQF
TRBJ1-1 TRBV5-1 11 ASSVTGFTEAF
TRBJ1-1 TRBV19 13 ASRVDRDLNTEAF
TRBJ2-2 TRBV19 13 ASSIVRGLTGELF
TRBJ2-7 TRBV28 9 ASSIYYEQY
TRBJ2-3 TRBV7-3 13 ASSATGTRDDTQY
TRBJ2-2 TRBV7-2 15 ASSSSGLAGRTGELF
TRBJ1-5 TRBV19 14 ASRRDTRTGNQPQH
TRBJ2-7 TRBV27 12 ASSLRTGRYEQY
TRBJ1-1 TRBV6-2/TRBV6-3 11 ASSYSTWTGAF
TRBJ2-5 TRBV7-8 12 ASSRRVGGETQY
TRBJ2-7 TRBV6-1 12 ASSESGRTYEQY
TRBJ1-6 TRBV29-1 11 SVQETDNSPLH
TRBJ2-3 TRBV3-1/TRBV3-2 14 ASSQRRPSGGDTQY
TRBJ1-5 TRBV6-1 15 ASSVASGARLGQPQH
TRBJ2-5 TRBV3-1/TRBV3-2 13 ASSQDVGLGETQY
TRBJ2-5 TRBV19 15 ASSLRLGGRAGETQY
TRBJ2-7 TRBV7-9 10 ASSSQRYEQY
TRBJ2-5 TRBV29-1 11 SVLPGGRETQY
TRBJ2-7 TRBV12-5 9 ASGPSYEQY
TRBJ2-1 TRBV19 13 ASSLTDSTYNEQF
TRBJ2-3 TRBV3-1/TRBV3-2 11 ASSQDTGDTQY
TRBJ2-4 TRBV13 13 ASSQGQGAKNIQY
TRBJ1-2 TRBV5-4 15 ASSSPTSGYSSYGYT
TRBJ1-3 TRBV2 13 ASRGQGGSGNTIY
TRBJ1-1 TRBV20-1 9 SAPGQGQAF
TRBJ1-3 TRBV30 10 AWSPLGNTIY
TRBJ1-2 TRBV5-6 12 ASSLVGPAVGYT
TRBJ1-3 TRBV30 15 AWSTLGQGYSGNTIY
TRBJ1-1 TRBV10-3 12 AISRGTANTEAF
TRBJ1-2 TRBV6-6 11 ASSYPGNYGYT
TRBJ2-1 TRBV19 15 ASSITRRGETYNEQF
TRBJ2-1 TRBV4-3 15 ASSQVTGGRRVGEQF
TRBJ2-3 TRBV27 14 ASSLLTSFRTDTQY